Sequencing of this TCR beta chain was carried out in a study of CD8 T cells in ankylosing spondylitis. Libraries of TCR beta came from quantitative 5'-RACE with molecular barcodes. Each CDR3 protein is one row after TCRdb ran MiXCR on the 5' RACE reads. The table records about 69,000 distinct CDR3 sequences, approximately 5% of them present only once. Germline lookup yields CDR1 SGHTA and CDR2 FQGNSA. The CDR3 has 15 amino acids. Trimming took 0 bases from V and 5 from J, leaving 13 bases between them. This clonotype was counted many times. This clonotype originated in a male donor with ankylosing spondylitis or in good health (not recorded which). The chain couples TRBV7-2 to TRBJ2-5; TRBD2 might be the D (5 bases). Material for sequencing was blood, either unsorted or a sorted T cell fraction (not recorded which). Here the CDR3 reads CASSLAIGERETQYF. For the CDR3, the DNA is TGTGCCAGCAGCTTAGCAATCGGGGAGAGGGAGACCCAGTACTTC.